The 24 T cell receptor beta chains presented below share a single source sample, sequenced in a study of shared clonotypes between healthy human individuals. Clones were sequenced by immunoSEQ multiplex PCR, and TCRdb holds only the in-frame ones, with some missing. The sample shows more than 150,000 clones, 65% to 70% of them seen only once. Input material: memory CD4+ T cells sorted from blood. The subset: CD45RA-negative fraction. Source of these receptors: a man aged 30 to 39 in good health.

The chain is built from TRBV5-1 and TRBJ1-2, with D unclear. The CDR3 covers 15 residues. Germline loops: CDR1 SGHRS, CDR2 YFSETQ. Trimming took 0 bases from V and 6 from J, leaving 15 bases between them. CDR3 nucleotides: TGCGCCAGCAGCTTGGCGGTTGTGGCGAGTAATGGCTACACCTTC. This sequence encodes CASSLAVVASNGYTF.

For this clone: In the same sample, other DNA sequences code for this CDR3. CDR3 coding DNA: TGCGCCAGCAGCTTGGTAGCGGGAGGCCCCAATGAGCAGTTCTTC. This codes for CASSLVAGGPNEQFF. The rearrangement joins TRBV5-1 to TRBJ2-1; 10 nucleotides agree with TRBD2. The CDR3 has 15 residues. J was trimmed by 6 bases and V by 0 bases; bases with no gene match: 3. Germline-derived CDR1 and CDR2 are SGHRS and YFSETQ.

The chain links TRBV9 to TRBJ2-2; unclear D gene. Trimming left V 0 bases short and J 6 bases short, with 12 bases between. This CDR3 contains 15 residues. Looked up from germline, CDR1 is SGDLS and CDR2 is YYNGEE. The CDR3 region is CASSVDPRTAGELFF. The CDR3 DNA follows: TGTGCCAGCAGCGTAGACCCTAGAACGGCCGGGGAGCTGTTTTTT.

The chain has TRBV28 and TRBJ1-5; TRBD1 might be the D (6 bases). The V gene's germline CDR1 is MDHEN and CDR2 SYDVKM. The CDR3 spans 15 residues. Trimming pared 11 bases from V and 6 bases from J, leaving 23 bases between. CDR3 sequence: CAGATGRTGPQPQHF. The CDR3 nucleotides are TGTGCCGGAGCGACCGGGAGAACAGGGCCTCAGCCCCAGCATTTT.

V gene TRBV14 combines with J gene TRBJ2-7; 9 positions match TRBD2. Germline assignment: CDR1 SGHDN and CDR2 FVKESK. The CDR3 spans 15 residues. The V segment lost 3 bases and the J segment 0 bases; nucleotides outside the gene matches: 3. CDR3 residues: CASSQAGGASYEQYF. CDR3 nucleotide sequence: TGTGCCAGCAGCCAGGCGGGAGGGGCCTCCTACGAGCAGTACTTC. The full variable domain, its missing parts supplied by reference TRBV14 and TRBJ2-7, is EAGVTQFPSHSVIEKGQTVTLRCDPISGHDNLYWYRRVMGKEIKFLLHFVKESKQDESGMPNNRFLAERTGGTYSTLKVQPAELEDSGVYFCASSQAGGASYEQYFGPGTRLTVT.

J is TRBJ2-5 and V is TRBV10-3; 10 nucleotides agree with TRBD2. V dropped 4 bases and J dropped 4; count of bases not matched to a gene: 3. The CDR3 length is 14 residues. Germline V gene sequence: CDR1 ENHRY, CDR2 SYGVKD. CDR3 in DNA: TGTGCCATCAGTGCTAGCGGGAGCCGAGAGACCCAGTACTTC. Its protein product is CAISASGSRETQYF.

The rearrangement links TRBV5-6 to TRBJ2-7; TRBD1 matches at 10 bases. The germline CDR1 and CDR2 sequences are SGHDT and YYEEEE. The CDR3 length is 16 residues. V dropped 0 bases and J dropped 4; count of bases not matched to a gene: 7. CDR3 protein: CASSLAAGQGYYEQYF. The CDR3 region has the DNA TGTGCCAGCAGCTTGGCAGCGGGACAGGGGTATTACGAGCAGTACTTC. Supplemented by reference TRBV5-6 and TRBJ2-7, the full variable domain reads DAGVTQSPTHLIKTRGQQVTLRCSPKSGHDTVSWYQQALGQGPQFIFQYYEEEERQRGNFPDRFSGHQFPNYSSELNVNALLLGDSALYLCASSLAAGQGYYEQYFGPGTRLTVT.

The chain uses TRBV28 and TRBJ2-7; TRBD2 matches at 7 bases. Germline V CDR1 and CDR2: MDHEN, SYDVKM. CDR3 length: 14 residues. Trimming at V came to 8 bases and at J to 3 bases, leaving 10 bases not matched to a gene. This chain's CDR3 is CASRMYSGFYEQYF. The CDR3 DNA sequence: TGTGCCAGCCGCATGTATAGCGGGTTCTACGAGCAGTACTTC.

V gene TRBV14 combines with J gene TRBJ2-2; no reliable D call. This CDR3 is 14 amino acids long. V lost 9 bases and J lost 2, with 13 bases in between. Looked up from germline, CDR1 is SGHDN and CDR2 is FVKESK. The CDR3 nucleotides are TGTGCCAGTCACAAGGACCATAACACCGGGGAGCTGTTTTTT. Amino acid sequence: CASHKDHNTGELFF.

This clone was counted a few times. The gene calls are TRBV2 and TRBJ1-1; D may be TRBD1 (6 bases). With 2 bases removed from V and 6 bases from J, the gap between germline ends came to 13 bases. The CDR3 is 14 residues long. Germline loops: CDR1 SNHLY, CDR2 FYNNEI. The CDR3 coding sequence is TGTGCCAGCAGTGAAATGGTGGGGGCTGCTGAAGCTTTCTTT. As protein: CASSEMVGAAEAFF.

This clone was observed a single time. V is TRBV4-3 and J is TRBJ2-2; D perhaps matches TRBD2 (5 bases). The CDR3 loop spans 14 amino acids. Trimming removed 4 bases at V and 4 bases at J, with 10 bases between. CDR1 is LGHNA and CDR2 is YSLEER in the germline V gene. CDR3 bases: TGCGCCAGCAGCCTCACTAGAGGCACCGGGGAGCTGTTTTTT. It is translated as CASSLTRGTGELFF.

The chain carries TRBV5-1 and TRBJ1-2; 8 bases agree with TRBD1. Germline V gene sequence: CDR1 SGHRS, CDR2 YFSETQ. The CDR3 sequence is 13 residues long. Trimming took 4 bases from V and 3 from J; bases not matched to a gene: 2. CDR3: CASSLDRDYGYTF. Here the CDR3 DNA reads TGCGCCAGCAGCCTGGACAGGGACTATGGCTACACCTTC.

This clone has a handful of counts. The gene calls are TRBV5-1 and TRBJ1-1; D is unresolved. This CDR3 has 12 residues. Germline values: CDR1 SGHRS, CDR2 YFSETQ. Trimming took 5 bases from V and 2 from J, leaving 7 bases between them. The CDR3 protein is CASRGINTEAFF. CDR3 DNA: TGCGCCAGCAGGGGAATTAACACTGAAGCTTTCTTT.

This clone was seen a handful of times. J is TRBJ1-1 and V is TRBV18; D possibly corresponds to TRBD1 (5 bases). The CDR3 length is 14 residues. Looked up from germline, CDR1 is KGHSH and CDR2 is LQKENI. Trimming removed 0 bases from V and 11 bases from J, with 16 bases in between. The CDR3 region is CASSPPTWREGAFF. The CDR3 nucleotides read TGTGCCAGCTCACCACCGACGTGGCGGGAGGGGGCTTTCTTT. The whole variable domain, filled in from reference TRBV18 and TRBJ1-1, reads NAGVMQNPRHLVRRRGQEARLRCSPMKGHSHVYWYRQLPEEGLKFMVYLQKENIIDESGMPKERFSAEFPKEGPSILRIQQVVRGDSAAYFCASSPPTWREGAFFGQGTRLTVV.

This clone was seen only a few times. This rearrangement joins TRBV28 to TRBJ1-1; possibly TRBD1 for D (5 bases). The CDR3 is made up of 12 amino acids. V lost 5 bases and J lost 6, with 10 bases in between. Germline CDR1 and CDR2: MDHEN and SYDVKM. DNA for the CDR3: TGTGCCAGCAGTACCGCGGGACCTGAAGCTTTCTTT. Protein product: CASSTAGPEAFF. The variable domain in full, completed from reference TRBV28 and TRBJ1-1, reads DVKVTQSSRYLVKRTGEKVFLECVQDMDHENMFWYRQDPGLGLRLIYFSYDVKMKEKGDIPEGYSVSREKKERFSLILESASTNQTSMYLCASSTAGPEAFFGQGTRLTVV.

This clone has a single count. The V call is TRBV29-1, the J call TRBJ1-2; 10 nucleotides align to TRBD1. This CDR3 is built from 14 residues. From germline, CDR1 is SQVTM and CDR2 ANQGSEA. Germline trimming cut 4 bases from V and 6 bases from J; bases unmatched to any gene: 8. The CDR3 DNA follows: TGCAGCGTTGCCCGGACAGGGGGAGGTGATGGCTACACCTTC. Its translation is CSVARTGGGDGYTF.

This rearrangement joins TRBV28 to TRBJ2-7, with TRBD2 identical over 10 bases. Germline V gene sequence: CDR1 MDHEN, CDR2 SYDVKM. V was pared by 6 bases and J by 2 bases, with 4 bases of the junction left unmatched. This CDR3 region has 14 residues. CDR3 protein: CASSKREGTYEQYF. The DNA of the CDR3 is TGTGCCAGCAGCAAGCGGGAGGGAACCTACGAGCAGTACTTC.

This clone occurred a few times. V is TRBV5-4 and J is TRBJ1-2; D perhaps matches TRBD1 (5 bases). The CDR3 contains 17 residues. V was cut by 6 bases and J by 8 bases, with 29 bases left in between. Germline CDR1 reads SGHNT; CDR2 reads YYREEE (reference sequence). The CDR3 is CASTRPGTDGRRWGYTF. The CDR3 nucleotides are TGTGCCAGCACCCGGCCCGGGACGGACGGGCGAAGGTGGGGCTACACCTTC.

CDR3 residues: CATLIGNSNQPQHF. In nucleotides, the CDR3 is TGTGCCACTCTCATAGGGAATAGCAATCAGCCCCAGCATTTT. The chain has TRBV6-1 and TRBJ1-5; D is ambiguous. Between the trimmed V and J ends, which lost 10 bases and 0 bases, there was a span of 13 bases. Germline V gene data show CDR1 as MNHNS and CDR2 as SASEGT. This CDR3 has 14 amino acids.

This chain connects TRBV5-1 to TRBJ1-2, with D maybe TRBD1 (5 bases). The CDR3 length is 13 residues. CDR1 is SGHRS, CDR2 YFSETQ, per germline. Trimming took off 1 base at V and 8 bases at J, with 12 bases between the two ends. CDR3 nucleotides: TGCGCCAGCAGCTTGTTACAGGTCGACGGCTACACCTTC. Encoded protein: CASSLLQVDGYTF.

This clone was detected once. CDR3 in DNA: TGTGCCAGCAGTTTACTAGCGGGAGGGCTGAGCAATGAGCAGTTCTTC. This gives the protein CASSLLAGGLSNEQFF. V and J are TRBV2 and TRBJ2-1, with 13 bases lining up with TRBD2. The CDR3 sequence is 16 residues long. Trimming cost V 5 bases and J 6 bases; bases outside gene matches: 7. Germline CDR1 and CDR2: SNHLY and FYNNEI. The entire variable domain, with the rest obtained from reference TRBV2 and TRBJ2-1, is as follows: EPEVTQTPSHQVTQMGQEVILRCVPISNHLYFYWYRQILGQKVEFLVSFYNNEISEKSEIFDDQFSVERPDGSNFTLKIRSTKLEDSAMYFCASSLLAGGLSNEQFFGPGTRLTVL.

This clone turned up a few times. J is TRBJ1-5 and V is TRBV28, with no clear D. Germline V gene data show CDR1 as MDHEN and CDR2 as SYDVKM. This CDR3 is 13 amino acids long. Trimming took off 4 bases at V and 4 bases at J, with 8 bases between the two ends. The CDR3 nucleotides are TGTGCCAGCAGTTCGACTCTTAATCAGCCCCAGCATTTT. It is translated as CASSSTLNQPQHF. The complete variable domain, with remaining parts taken from reference TRBV28 and TRBJ1-5, reads DVKVTQSSRYLVKRTGEKVFLECVQDMDHENMFWYRQDPGLGLRLIYFSYDVKMKEKGDIPEGYSVSREKKERFSLILESASTNQTSMYLCASSSTLNQPQHFGDGTRLSIL.

The chain employs TRBV6-5 and TRBJ2-7; perhaps TRBD2 as D (7 bases). Germline values: CDR1 MNHEY, CDR2 SVGAGI. The V end was cut by 8 bases, the J end by 2 bases, with 16 bases between. This CDR3 has 14 amino acids. The CDR3 region is CASASGEGAYEQYF. CDR3 DNA sequence: TGTGCCAGCGCCTCCGGGGAGGGGGCCTACGAGCAGTACTTC.

This clone has only a few counts. The V and J genes are TRBV27 and TRBJ2-5; D is undetermined. Trimming shortened V by 2 bases and J by 5 bases, and 12 bases separated the two germline ends. The CDR3 is 14 residues long. Germline V gives CDR1 MNHEY, CDR2 SMNVEV (reference sequence). CDR3 loop: CASSLSSPRETQYF. DNA for the CDR3: TGTGCCAGCAGTTTAAGCTCCCCGAGGGAGACCCAGTACTTC.